The 5 T cell receptor beta chains below come from one sample, sequenced in a study of post-analysis software for immune sequencing data. Study-wide results and caveats: Patients used about 5 TRBV segments, including TRBV5-6, TRBV5-1 and TRBV20-1, more often than controls.

Unique molecular identifiers were built into the TCR beta cDNA libraries. TCRdb re-analysed the PCR reads in MiXCR, keeping a single row per CDR3 protein. Seen here are 150,000 to 200,000 distinct CDR3 sequences, about 32% observed once, and the top ten hold about 1.6%. Antigens for these TCRs are unknown. The source material was blood. These receptors were taken from a girl aged 5-17 years with multiple sclerosis.

This chain uses TRBV11-3 with TRBJ2-1; possibly TRBD2 for D (6 bases). Per germline, CDR1 SGHNT and CDR2 YENEEA. The V end lost 5 bases, the J end lost 0 bases, and 14 bases lay between the germline ends. The CDR3 has 16 amino acids. The CDR3 DNA reads TGTGCCAGCAGCCCCAATTTAGCGGCCTCCTACAATGAGCAGTTCTTC. This codes for CASSPNLAASYNEQFF. The variable domain in full, completed from reference TRBV11-3 and TRBJ2-1, reads EAGVVQSPRYKIIEKKQPVAFWCNPISGHNTLYWYLQNLGQGPELLIRYENEEAVDDSQLPKDRFSAERLKGVDSTLKIQPAELGDSAVYLCASSPNLAASYNEQFFGPGTRLTVL.

Remarks on this clonotype: Just one base apart from a much larger clone, this may be a read error. The rearrangement uses TRBV4-1 and TRBJ2-1, with a weak D call TRBD2 (6 bases). The CDR3 is 16 residues long. Germline V gives CDR1 MGHRA, CDR2 YSYEKL. CDR3 region: CVSSQGLLFSYNERFF. CDR3 DNA: TGCGTCAGCAGCCAGGGACTTCTATTCTCCTACAATGAGCGGTTCTTC.

The table lists this clonotype with a few counts. The chain employs TRBV10-3 and TRBJ1-5; D is undetermined. Trimming stripped 10 bases from V and 3 bases from J, with 10 bases between. CDR3 length: 12 residues. CDR1 is ENHRY and CDR2 is SYGVKD in the germline V gene. DNA of the CDR3: TGTGCCACCAGACCGGACAATCAGCCCCAGCATTTT. Translating it yields CATRPDNQPQHF.

In this sample, this clonotype turned up a few times. The chain is built from TRBV7-6 and TRBJ1-2, with TRBD1 identical over 7 bases. Germline lookup yields CDR1 SGHVS and CDR2 FNYEAQ. This CDR3 spans 15 amino acids. V lost 2 bases, J lost 7 bases, and 10 bases stayed unmatched. The CDR3 sequence is CASSLRQGTGSGYTF. CDR3 DNA sequence: TGTGCCAGCAGCTTACGACAGGGAACGGGCTCTGGCTACACCTTC.

This clonotype was counted many times. The chain links TRBV4-1 to TRBJ2-5; no definite D call. The CDR3 loop spans 12 amino acids. Germline lookup yields CDR1 MGHRA and CDR2 YSYEKL. The germline V and J ends were trimmed by 4 bases and 5 bases, with 8 bases remaining between them. The CDR3: CASSPTGETQYF. CDR3 nucleotide sequence: TGCGCCAGCAGCCCAACCGGGGAGACCCAGTACTTC.